Below, 22 T cell receptor beta chains from the same sample are listed, as sequenced in a study of T cell responses to AZD1222 COVID-19 vaccine. Assay used: immunoSEQ multiplex PCR; TCRdb lists only in-frame clones, some missing. The sample shows just over 70,000 clones, 85% of them seen only once. Source: peripheral blood, taken on day 0 of AZD1222 vaccination. Every receptor here comes from an adult in good health.

The rearrangement joins TRBV5-4 to TRBJ1-3; tentative D call: TRBD1 (6 bases). The germline gives CDR1 SGHNT, CDR2 YYREEE (reference sequence). The CDR3 totals 14 residues. V lost 2 bases and J lost 2, with 8 bases in between. The CDR3 reads CASSLQGAGNTIYF. The CDR3 DNA reads TGTGCCAGCAGCTTACAGGGAGCTGGAAACACCATATATTTT.

V is TRBV5-6 and J is TRBJ2-5; 9 bases line up with TRBD1. The CDR3 runs 17 residues. Unmatched junction bases numbered 14, after V lost 4 bases and J lost 4 bases. In germline, CDR1 is SGHDT, CDR2 YYEEEE. The CDR3 protein is CASSTIHSGTGLETQYF. DNA of the CDR3: TGTGCCAGCAGCACGATTCACTCCGGGACAGGGCTAGAGACCCAGTACTTC.

V and J are TRBV29-1 and TRBJ2-1; no definite D call. The V end lost 0 bases, the J end lost 4 bases, and 19 bases lay between the germline ends. CDR3 length equals 17 residues. CDR1 and CDR2 from the germline V gene are SQVTM and ANQGSEA. CDR3 coding DNA: TGCAGCGTTGAAGATGGTAACTTTATAGGACCTTACAATGAGCAGTTCTTC. Translated, it gives CSVEDGNFIGPYNEQFF.

By frequency in the sample, this clone is medium-sized. V is TRBV5-4 and J is TRBJ2-2, with TRBD1 identical over 7 bases. The CDR3 loop spans 15 amino acids. CDR1 is SGHNT and CDR2 is YYREEE in the germline V gene (reference sequence). Losses at the gene ends were 1 base for V and 7 bases for J; bases not matched to a gene: 7. The CDR3 DNA reads as TGTGCCAGCAGCTTGAACAGGGGCATTGGCGGGGAGCTGTTTTTT. This gives the protein CASSLNRGIGGELFF.

The chain has TRBV28 and TRBJ1-2; D not certain. V lost 4 bases and J 5 bases, leaving 8 bases between the germline ends. CDR3 length: 12 residues. CDR1 and CDR2 from the germline V gene are MDHEN and SYDVKM. The CDR3 bases are TGTGCCAGCAGTTCCAAGCTGTATGGCTACACCTTC. Protein: CASSSKLYGYTF.

This clone appeared a single time. The V gene is TRBV4-2, the J gene TRBJ2-7; no clear D gene. The germline CDR1 and CDR2 sequences are LGHNA and YNFKEQ. V was pared by 0 bases and J by 2 bases, with 5 bases between. The CDR3 length is 13 residues. In DNA form, the CDR3 reads TGTGCCAGCAGCCAAGATAGAGCCTACGAGCAGTACTTC. Protein: CASSQDRAYEQYF.

V gene TRBV20-1 combines with J gene TRBJ2-3, with TRBD2 matching 8 bases. The CDR3 length is 14 residues. The V gene's germline CDR1 is DFQATT and CDR2 SNEGSKA (reference sequence). J lost 0 bases, V lost 3 bases, and 2 bases had no gene match. CDR3 amino acids: CSASLAGSTDTQYF. CDR3 coding DNA: TGCAGTGCTAGTTTAGCGGGGAGCACAGATACGCAGTATTTT.

The V call is TRBV6-1, the J call TRBJ1-1; tentatively, D is TRBD1 (5 bases). Germline V gene sequence: CDR1 MNHNS, CDR2 SASEGT. Between the trimmed V and J ends, which lost 0 bases and 1 base, there was a span of 21 bases. The CDR3 length is 19 residues. This CDR3 is CASSEARVSGGHQNTEAFF. DNA of the CDR3: TGTGCCAGCAGTGAAGCGAGGGTGTCGGGCGGACATCAGAACACTGAAGCTTTCTTT.

The chain joins TRBV7-9 to TRBJ1-4; perhaps TRBD1 as D (5 bases). CDR1 is SEHNR, CDR2 FQNEAQ, per germline (reference sequence). The CDR3 runs 15 residues. V was clipped by 5 bases and J by 3 bases, with 13 bases between them. The CDR3 DNA is TGTGCCAGCAGCCCGCGACAGACTCCTAATGAAAAACTGTTTTTT. Translating it yields CASSPRQTPNEKLFF.

This rearrangement joins TRBV12-5 to TRBJ2-7, with 7 bases identical to TRBD1. The germline gives CDR1 LGHNT, CDR2 FRNRAP. With 5 bases clipped from V and 6 bases from J, the junction kept 7 bases outside the gene matches. The length of the CDR3 is 13 residues. The CDR3 nucleotides are TGTGCTAGTGGTCGATCCTACAGGGGCGAGCAGTACTTC. Encoded protein: CASGRSYRGEQYF. The entire variable domain, with the rest obtained from reference TRBV12-5 and TRBJ2-7, is as follows: DARVTQTPRHKVTEMGQEVTMRCQPILGHNTVFWYRQTMMQGLELLAYFRNRAPLDDSGMPKDRFSAEMPDATLATLKIQPSEPRDSAVYFCASGRSYRGEQYFGPGTRLTVT.

The genes are TRBV6-1 and TRBJ2-5; 7 nucleotides align to TRBD2. V shed 1 base, J shed 5 bases, and the junction held 7 bases outside the gene matches. The CDR3 consists of 15 residues. From germline, CDR1 is MNHNS and CDR2 SASEGT. CDR3 nucleotide sequence: TGTGCCAGCAGTGAAGGGGGAGGGGCGTGGGAGACCCAGTACTTC. Its protein product is CASSEGGGAWETQYF.

The gene calls are TRBV15 and TRBJ2-5, with D tentatively TRBD2 (6 bases). V shed 1 base and J shed 4 bases, with 10 bases lying between them. The CDR3 is 14 amino acids. The germline V gene encodes CDR1 LNHNV and CDR2 YYDKDF (reference sequence). The DNA for the CDR3 is TGTGCCACCAGCAGAGGCGGGGCCAGAGAGACCCAGTACTTC. Translation: CATSRGGARETQYF.

This sequence joins TRBV7-6 and TRBJ2-1; TRBD1 or TRBD2 may be the D gene (5 bases each). This CDR3 has 13 amino acids. The ends were cut back, 5 bases at V and 6 bases at J, with 11 bases in the middle. Germline CDR1 SGHVS, CDR2 FNYEAQ. The CDR3 DNA is TGTGCCAGCAGCCCGGGGCATGCCAATGAGCAGTTCTTC. This gives the protein CASSPGHANEQFF.

J is TRBJ2-1 and V is TRBV9, with TRBD2 matching over 9 bases. The germline gives CDR1 SGDLS, CDR2 YYNGEE. The V gene end was trimmed by 0 bases and the J gene end by 7 bases; junction bases not matched to a gene: 5. This CDR3 contains 15 residues. This CDR3 reads CASSVDARGGNEQFF. The CDR3 coding sequence is TGTGCCAGCAGCGTAGACGCGCGGGGGGGTAATGAGCAGTTCTTC.

The chain has TRBV2 and TRBJ1-1; D gene uncertain. CDR3 length equals 13 residues. The V end lost 10 bases, the J end lost 5 bases, and 17 bases lay between the germline ends. Germline V lookup: CDR1 SNHLY, CDR2 FYNNEI. The CDR3 here is CATTPALITEAFF. CDR3 bases: TGTGCCACAACACCCGCCTTGATTACTGAAGCTTTCTTT.

The J gene is TRBJ1-2, the V gene TRBV6-1; D unresolved. This CDR3 comprises 13 residues. V was cut by 3 bases and J by 2 bases, with 7 bases left in between. Germline values: CDR1 MNHNS, CDR2 SASEGT. CDR3 nucleotides: TGTGCCAGCAGTGACCCACGGAACTATGGCTACACCTTC. Translated, it gives CASSDPRNYGYTF.

This clone is medium-sized. The chain uses TRBV25-1 and TRBJ2-7, with D possibly being TRBD1 (6 bases). Germline CDR1 is MGHDK and CDR2 is SYGVNS. V was clipped by 9 bases and J by 3 bases, with 15 bases between them. The CDR3 spans 13 residues. For the CDR3, the DNA is TGTGCCAGGGTTCACCGGGACAACTACGAGCAGTACTTC. This encodes CARVHRDNYEQYF.

The chain couples TRBV11-2 to TRBJ2-3, with a possible D match to TRBD2 (6 bases). The germline gives CDR1 SGHAT, CDR2 FQNNGV. Deletions cut 6 bases from V and 1 base from J, with 14 bases between. The CDR3 is made up of 15 amino acids. CDR3 sequence reads: CASRLALGGTDTQYF. CDR3 DNA sequence: TGTGCCAGCAGGCTAGCGCTTGGGGGCACAGATACGCAGTATTTT.

The J gene is TRBJ1-6, the V gene TRBV12-3 or TRBV12-4; D is possibly TRBD1 (5 bases). Between the trimmed V and J ends, which lost 3 bases and 14 bases, there was a span of 11 bases. The CDR3 is made up of 12 amino acids. DNA of the CDR3: TGTGCCAGCAGTTTTACTGGAGGGGCCCTCCACTTT. This translates into CASSFTGGALHF.

CDR3 protein: CASSYRQNTEAFF. The CDR3 coding sequence is TGTGCCAGCAGTTATCGACAGAACACTGAAGCTTTCTTT. The chain links TRBV28 to TRBJ1-1, with D hard to call. The CDR3 totals 13 residues. With 4 bases removed from V and 1 base from J, the gap between germline ends came to 7 bases. Germline CDR1 and CDR2: MDHEN and SYDVKM.

V gene TRBV5-1 combines with J gene TRBJ2-3; possibly TRBD2 for D (6 bases). CDR1 and CDR2 (germline): SGHRS, YFSETQ. The CDR3 covers 15 residues. V was clipped by 2 bases and J by 2 bases, with 12 bases between them. Here the CDR3 reads CASSFGGTPTDTQYF. The CDR3 coding sequence is TGCGCCAGCAGCTTTGGGGGGACCCCCACAGATACGCAGTATTTT.

The chain joins TRBV11-2 to TRBJ2-7; the D gene is possibly TRBD2 (5 bases). V gave up 3 bases and J gave up 6 bases, with 9 bases separating them. The CDR3 is 12 amino acids. CDR1 and CDR2 (germline): SGHAT, FQNNGV. The DNA for the CDR3 is TGTGCCAGCAGCTTGGTAGCGTTCGAGCAGTACTTC. Protein sequence: CASSLVAFEQYF. The full variable domain, with the rest looked up from reference TRBV11-2 and TRBJ2-7, is EAGVAQSPRYKIIEKRQSVAFWCNPISGHATLYWYQQILGQGPKLLIQFQNNGVVDDSQLPKDRFSAERLKGVDSTLKIQPAKLEDSAVYLCASSLVAFEQYFGPGTRLTVT.